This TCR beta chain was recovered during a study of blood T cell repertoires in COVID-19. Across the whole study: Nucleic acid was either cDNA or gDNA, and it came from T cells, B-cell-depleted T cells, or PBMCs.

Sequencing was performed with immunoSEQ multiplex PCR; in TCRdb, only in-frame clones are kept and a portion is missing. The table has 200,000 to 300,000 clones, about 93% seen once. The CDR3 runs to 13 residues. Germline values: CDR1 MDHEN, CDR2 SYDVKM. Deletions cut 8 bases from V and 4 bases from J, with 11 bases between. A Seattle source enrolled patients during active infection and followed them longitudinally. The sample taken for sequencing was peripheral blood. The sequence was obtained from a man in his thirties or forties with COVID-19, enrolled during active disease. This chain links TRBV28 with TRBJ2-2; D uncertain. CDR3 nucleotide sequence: TGTGCCAGCGGTATATCGGGCACCGGGGAGCTGTTTTTT. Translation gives CASGISGTGELFF.